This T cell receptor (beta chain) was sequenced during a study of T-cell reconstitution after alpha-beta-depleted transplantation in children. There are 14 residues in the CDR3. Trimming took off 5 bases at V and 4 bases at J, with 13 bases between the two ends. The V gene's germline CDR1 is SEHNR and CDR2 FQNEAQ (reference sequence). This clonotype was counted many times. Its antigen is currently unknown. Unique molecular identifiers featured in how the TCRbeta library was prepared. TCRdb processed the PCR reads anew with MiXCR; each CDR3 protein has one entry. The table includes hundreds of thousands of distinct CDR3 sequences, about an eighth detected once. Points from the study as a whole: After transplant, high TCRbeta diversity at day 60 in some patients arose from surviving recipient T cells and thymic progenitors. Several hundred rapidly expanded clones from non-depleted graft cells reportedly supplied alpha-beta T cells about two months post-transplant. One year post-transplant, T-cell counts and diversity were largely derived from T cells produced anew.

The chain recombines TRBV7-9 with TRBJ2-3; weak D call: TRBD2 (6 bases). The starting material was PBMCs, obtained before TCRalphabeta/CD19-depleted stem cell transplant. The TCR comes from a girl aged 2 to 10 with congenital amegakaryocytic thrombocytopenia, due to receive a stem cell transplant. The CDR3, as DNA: TGTGCCAGCAGCCCCCGACTAGTGTCAGATACGCAGTATTTT. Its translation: CASSPRLVSDTQYF.